This TCR beta chain originates from a study of T cell repertoires in cytomegalovirus infection. On the study more broadly: Peptides in the study included HLA-C-restricted and HLA-B-restricted CMV epitopes. Indications of both CMV infection and matching HLA type were provided by public TCR beta signatures.

V lost 2 bases, J lost 5 bases, and 0 bases stayed unmatched. Germline V gives CDR1 LGHNT, CDR2 FRNRAP. This CDR3 contains 13 residues. To note about this clonotype: The antigen is not known.

Study-wide points: HLA-C-restricted, CMV-specific TCR beta clonotypes were dominant ex vivo. The cumulative frequency of public TCR beta families identified carriers of CMV plus the relevant HLA.

TCRdb redid the calling of the reads with MiXCR, one entry per CDR3 protein. In the table there are a few hundred thousand distinct CDR3 sequences, approximately 40% of which are singletons. The sequencing used cultured PBMCs, collected from culture after CMV antigen stimulation. V and J are TRBV12-5 and TRBJ2-3; 8 bases are shared with TRBD2. This TCR derives from a human donor in good health (CMV status not recorded). Some clones in this sample may be carry-over from other donors' samples. The CDR3 DNA is TGTGCTAGTGGTTTGCGGGAGGGAGATACGCAGTATTTT. Residues: CASGLREGDTQYF.